This TCR beta chain was found in a study of blood T cell repertoires in COVID-19. Study at large: Samples representing acute and convalescent COVID-19 were sourced from the United States, Italy and Spain. Sample material is recorded as cDNA or gDNA derived from T cells, B-cell-depleted T cells, or PBMCs.

Clones were read by immunoSEQ multiplex PCR, and TCRdb kept only the in-frame ones, dropping some. The table shows fewer than 650,000 clones, with 85% to 90% occurring only once. The CDR3 consists of 18 residues. In germline, CDR1 is SGHKS, CDR2 YYEKEE (reference sequence). V shed 1 base, J shed 0 bases, and the junction held 9 bases outside the gene matches. The source is a woman aged 45-65 years with COVID-19, enrolled during active disease. Sequenced: peripheral blood. The rearrangement uses TRBV5-5 and TRBJ1-5; 8 nucleotides agree with TRBD1. The CDR3, as DNA: TGTGCCAGCAGCTTGACCCCCGGAGGACAGGGTAGCAATCAGCCCCAGCATTTT. It yields the protein CASSLTPGGQGSNQPQHF.